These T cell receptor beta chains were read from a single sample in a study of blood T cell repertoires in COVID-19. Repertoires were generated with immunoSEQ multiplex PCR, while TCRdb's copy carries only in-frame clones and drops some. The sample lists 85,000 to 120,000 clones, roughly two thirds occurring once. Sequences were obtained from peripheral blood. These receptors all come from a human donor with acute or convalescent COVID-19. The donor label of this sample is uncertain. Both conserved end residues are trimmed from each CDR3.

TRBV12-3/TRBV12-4,ASSSGRGYT
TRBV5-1,ASRNQLAGGYNEQF
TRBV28,ASSPGLAGYQQF
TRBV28,ASSLPGIYGYT
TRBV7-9,ASSFANRALKHSPLH
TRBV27,ASRREGQITGELF
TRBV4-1,ASSQRPTGLQETQY
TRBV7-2,ASSLGGFQETQY
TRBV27,ASSSLTGGNSPLH
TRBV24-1,ATSDSTITGGWVNEQF
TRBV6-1,ASSGARQAGNQPQH
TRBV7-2,ASSRRMGGVQEQY
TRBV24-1,ATSDSGTGSFGTQY
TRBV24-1,ATSDAGRNSNQPQH
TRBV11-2,ASSSIAGGLDEQF
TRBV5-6,ASSLVAVGGYT
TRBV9,ASSRTDSYEQY
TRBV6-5,ASSYSPGSSGNTIY
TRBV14,ASSQGVTRNTEAF
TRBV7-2,ASSFRGSSNYGYT
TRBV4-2,ASSQESSFSSGDDYGYT
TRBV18,ASSLTGLKQPQH
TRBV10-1,ASSLDSANTGELF
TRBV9,ASDLGGLTDTQY
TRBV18,ASSLPGISYEQY
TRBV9,ASSVATQGAYGYT
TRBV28,ASSLAYRSTYNSPLH
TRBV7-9,ASSTGSGGANVLT
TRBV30,AWSVDRVDGYT
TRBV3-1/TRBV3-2,ASSSPFTGSPGYT
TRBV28,ASSLSPKGQEQY
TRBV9,ASSQRLAGVTDTQY
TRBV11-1,ASSFRGWNSPLH
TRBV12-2,ASRLARQGRNTIY
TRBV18,ASSLGQNNQPQH
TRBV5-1,ASSLDQGQGNVGYT